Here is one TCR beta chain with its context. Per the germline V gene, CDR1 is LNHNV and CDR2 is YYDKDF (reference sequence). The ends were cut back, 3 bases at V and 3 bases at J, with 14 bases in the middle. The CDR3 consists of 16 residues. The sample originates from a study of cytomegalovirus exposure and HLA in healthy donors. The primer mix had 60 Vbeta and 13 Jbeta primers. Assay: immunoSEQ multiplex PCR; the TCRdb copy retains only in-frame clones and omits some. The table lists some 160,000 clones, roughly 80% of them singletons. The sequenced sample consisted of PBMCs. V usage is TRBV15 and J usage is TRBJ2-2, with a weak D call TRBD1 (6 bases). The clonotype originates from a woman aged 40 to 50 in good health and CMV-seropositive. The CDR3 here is CATSRTGRGYTGELFF. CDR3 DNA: TGTGCCACCAGCAGGACAGGACGGGGATACACCGGGGAGCTGTTTTTT.